These 14 T cell receptor beta chains came from one sample sequenced in a study of PD-1 blockade in classical Hodgkin lymphoma. All patients experienced relapse after autologous stem cell transplantation, and brentuximab vedotin exposure was variable. The data were produced by immunoSEQ multiplex PCR, yet TCRdb's version contains in-frame clones alone and is incomplete. This table has 55,000 to 75,000 clones, 71% appearing once. The specimen was peripheral blood mononuclear cells (PBMCs), collected before the second cycle of nivolumab. The origin of the receptors is a human donor with classical Hodgkin lymphoma.

The chain couples TRBV28 to TRBJ2-7; D might be TRBD1 (6 bases). The CDR3 runs to 13 residues. The V gene lost 2 bases and the J gene lost 2 bases, with 7 bases spanning the gap. Germline CDR1 is MDHEN and CDR2 is SYDVKM. The CDR3 is CASSLQGPYEQYF. The CDR3 DNA reads as TGTGCCAGCAGTTTACAGGGGCCCTACGAGCAGTACTTC. Filled out from reference TRBV28 and TRBJ2-7, the complete variable domain reads DVKVTQSSRYLVKRTGEKVFLECVQDMDHENMFWYRQDPGLGLRLIYFSYDVKMKEKGDIPEGYSVSREKKERFSLILESASTNQTSMYLCASSLQGPYEQYFGPGTRLTVT.

V is TRBV27 and J is TRBJ2-2; a possible D gene is TRBD1 (6 bases). Looked up from germline, CDR1 is MNHEY and CDR2 is SMNVEV (reference sequence). The ends were cut back, 6 bases at V and 4 bases at J, with 18 bases in the middle. This CDR3 comprises 16 residues. CDR3 amino acids: CASRDSDTLFTGELFF. CDR3 bases: TGTGCCAGCAGGGACAGCGATACCTTATTCACCGGGGAGCTGTTTTTT.

The rearrangement uses TRBV4-1 and TRBJ1-2; D not certain. From germline, CDR1 is MGHRA and CDR2 YSYEKL. This CDR3 contains 13 residues. Trimming took off 4 bases at V and 3 bases at J, with 9 bases between the two ends. In DNA form, the CDR3 reads TGCGCCAGCAGCCGCTCGGGAGACTATGGCTACACCTTC. This translates into CASSRSGDYGYTF.

The chain couples TRBV30 to TRBJ1-2, with no clear D. The CDR3 loop spans 16 amino acids. V was cut by 0 bases and J by 2 bases, with 16 bases left in between. Germline V gene lookup returns CDR1 GTSNPN and CDR2 SVGIG (reference sequence). The CDR3 spells CAWSVTWAASNYGYTF. CDR3 bases: TGTGCCTGGAGTGTAACTTGGGCAGCCTCCAACTATGGCTACACCTTC.

The chain employs TRBV19 and TRBJ1-5, with D possibly matching TRBD1 (5 bases). CDR3 size: 13 residues. V was shortened by 3 bases and J by 6 bases, with 9 bases between the two germline ends. Per the germline V gene, CDR1 is LNHDA and CDR2 is SQIVND (reference sequence). Here the CDR3 reads CASSIGGGQPQHF. CDR3 nucleotide sequence: TGTGCCAGTAGTATTGGGGGAGGTCAGCCCCAGCATTTT.

This clone showed up just once. V gene TRBV5-1 combines with J gene TRBJ2-7; 7 positions match TRBD2. The CDR3 spans 11 residues. Trimming cost V 7 bases and J 6 bases; bases outside gene matches: 4. Per germline, CDR1 SGHRS and CDR2 YFSETQ. Written as DNA, the CDR3 is TGCGCCAGCCGAGGGGAGGGCGAGCAGTACTTC. Its protein product is CASRGEGEQYF.

The CDR3 sequence: CASRPALGANVLTF. CDR3 bases: TGTGCCAGCAGGCCAGCTTTGGGGGCCAACGTCCTGACTTTC. The chain recombines TRBV6-5 with TRBJ2-6, with unresolved D. The ends were cut back, 6 bases at V and 4 bases at J, with 10 bases in the middle. Germline V lookup: CDR1 MNHEY, CDR2 SVGAGI. CDR3 size: 14 residues.

The chain carries TRBV28 and TRBJ1-5; D not certain. The CDR3 sequence is 16 residues long. The V gene's germline CDR1 is MDHEN and CDR2 SYDVKM. The V end lost 3 bases, the J end lost 3 bases, and 15 bases lay between the germline ends. The CDR3 DNA reads as TGTGCCAGCAGTTTGATCGACTCAAGGCTCAATCAGCCCCAGCATTTT. Its translation is CASSLIDSRLNQPQHF.

The genes are TRBV10-3 and TRBJ1-1, with 7 bases matching TRBD1. With V trimmed by 10 bases and J by 0 bases, 11 bases remained unmatched. CDR3 size: 15 residues. CDR1 and CDR2 (germline): ENHRY, SYGVKD. The CDR3 loop is CASETGRRLNTEAFF. The CDR3 bases are TGTGCCAGCGAGACAGGGAGAAGGTTGAACACTGAAGCTTTCTTT.

This chain connects TRBV5-1 to TRBJ1-5; no firm D call. Trimming stripped 4 bases from V and 7 bases from J, with 21 bases between. Germline CDR1 SGHRS, CDR2 YFSETQ. The CDR3 runs 16 residues. CDR3 nucleotides: TGCGCCAGCAGCGTTACCCCGATCTCGGAGGGACAGCCCCAGCATTTT. As protein: CASSVTPISEGQPQHF.

The V and J genes are TRBV6-5 and TRBJ1-5; D unclear. V lost 5 bases and J 5 bases, leaving 13 bases between the germline ends. Germline V gives CDR1 MNHEY, CDR2 SVGAGI. This CDR3 is 14 amino acids long. The CDR3 region is CASSARIWDQPQHF. As DNA, the CDR3 is TGTGCCAGCAGTGCCAGAATCTGGGATCAGCCCCAGCATTTT.

The sample holds one count of this clone. The junction departs from the called germline gene at one end, perhaps through a read error. This rearrangement joins TRBV13 to TRBJ2-6, with D perhaps given as TRBD1 or TRBD2 (6 bases each). In germline, CDR1 is PRHDT, CDR2 FYEKMQ (reference sequence). This CDR3 comprises 16 residues. In nucleotides, the CDR3 is TGTGCCAGCAGCCAAAAGGGGGACTCTGTGGCCAACGTCCTGACTTTC. As protein: CASSQKGDSVANVLTF.

The chain employs TRBV27 and TRBJ1-5, with D perhaps matching TRBD1 (5 bases). Trimming stripped 4 bases from V and 1 base from J, with 8 bases between. Germline V gene lookup returns CDR1 MNHEY and CDR2 SMNVEV (reference sequence). This CDR3 is built from 14 residues. CDR3 sequence: CASSYGGSNQPQHF. CDR3 bases: TGTGCCAGCAGTTACGGGGGAAGCAATCAGCCCCAGCATTTT.

The gene calls are TRBV25-1 and TRBJ2-1; tentatively, D is TRBD2 (6 bases). V lost 6 bases, J lost 10 bases, and 16 bases lay in between. Germline V gene lookup returns CDR1 MGHDK and CDR2 SYGVNS. The CDR3 runs to 13 residues. The CDR3: CASREGPPGEQFF. CDR3 DNA sequence: TGTGCCAGCAGGGAGGGGCCCCCTGGGGAGCAGTTCTTC.